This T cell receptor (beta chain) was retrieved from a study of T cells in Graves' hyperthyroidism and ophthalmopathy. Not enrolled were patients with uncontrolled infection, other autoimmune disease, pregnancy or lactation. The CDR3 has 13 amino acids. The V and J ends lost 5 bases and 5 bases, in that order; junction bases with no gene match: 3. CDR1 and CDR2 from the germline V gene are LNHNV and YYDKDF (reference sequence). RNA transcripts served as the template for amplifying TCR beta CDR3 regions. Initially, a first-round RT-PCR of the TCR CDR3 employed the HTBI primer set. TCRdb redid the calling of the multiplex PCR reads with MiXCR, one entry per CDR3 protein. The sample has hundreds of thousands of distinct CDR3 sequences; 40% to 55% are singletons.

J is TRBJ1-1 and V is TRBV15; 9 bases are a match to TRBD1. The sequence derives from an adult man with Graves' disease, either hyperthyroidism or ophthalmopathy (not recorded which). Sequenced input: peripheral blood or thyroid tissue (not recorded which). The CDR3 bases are TGTGCCACCAGCGGCGACAGGGGGACTGAAGCTTTCTTT. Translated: CATSGDRGTEAFF.